One sample yielded the 23 T cell receptor beta chains listed below, sequenced in a study of tumour-infiltrating T cells in Burkitt lymphoma. Profiled with immunoSEQ multiplex PCR; TCRdb holds only in-frame clones, not every one. The sample has tens of thousands of clones, around a third seen once; the top ten hold roughly 2.6%. Input material: tumor tissue. The source is a human donor with Burkitt lymphoma.

The chain is built from TRBV7-8 and TRBJ2-3, with TRBD1 matching over 8 bases. The CDR3 runs to 15 residues. Germline V gives CDR1 SGHVS, CDR2 FQNEAQ. Trimming removed 2 bases from V and 7 bases from J; junction bases left unmatched: 8. In nucleotides, the CDR3 is TGTGCCAGCAGCTTAAGTGGGGACAGGTCCAATACGCAGTATTTT. Encoded protein: CASSLSGDRSNTQYF.

This clone was observed a handful of times. Because the CDR3's place on the DNA is in doubt, the DNA is left out and the CDR3 is given as listed by TCRdb. V usage is TRBV21-1 and J usage is TRBJ1-1. TRBV21-1 is shown as a pseudogene. The CDR3 is 15 amino acids long, termini counted. CDR3 protein: CASSKSWGSGTEAFF.

This clone was counted only a few times. The rearrangement joins TRBV6-5 to TRBJ2-7, with D uncertain. The CDR3 is 13 residues long. Trimming left V 0 bases short and J 2 bases short, with 5 bases between. Germline CDR1 is MNHEY and CDR2 is SVGAGI. CDR3 in DNA: TGTGCCAGCAGTTACTCGACGACCTACGAGCAGTACTTC. This encodes CASSYSTTYEQYF.

V and J are TRBV10-3 and TRBJ1-1, with D uncertain. Trimming removed 3 bases at V and 1 base at J, with 9 bases between. The CDR3 length is 14 residues. From germline, CDR1 is ENHRY and CDR2 SYGVKD. The CDR3: CAISEFGRNTEAFF. Here the CDR3 DNA reads TGTGCCATCAGTGAATTCGGCAGGAACACTGAAGCTTTCTTT.

This rearrangement joins TRBV20-1 to TRBJ1-4; D gene unclear. V dropped 1 base and J dropped 11 bases, with 8 bases sitting between them. Germline assignment: CDR1 DFQATT and CDR2 SNEGSKA (reference sequence). The CDR3 loop spans 11 amino acids. The CDR3 DNA follows: TGCAGTGCTAGAGTGTTCGATAAACTGTTTTTT. Protein: CSARVFDKLFF.

This clone was counted a few times. The chain combines TRBV19 with TRBJ2-5, with 7 bases identical to TRBD2. With V trimmed by 4 bases and J by 4 bases, 3 bases remained unmatched. CDR3 length equals 13 residues. Germline values: CDR1 LNHDA, CDR2 SQIVND (reference sequence). The CDR3 loop reads CASSTTGGETQYF. CDR3 nucleotides: TGTGCCAGTAGTACGACGGGGGGAGAGACCCAGTACTTC.

The J gene is TRBJ2-5, the V gene TRBV6-6, with no clear D. The germline V gene has CDR1 MNHNY and CDR2 SVGAGI (reference sequence). The CDR3 consists of 14 residues. Trimming removed 5 bases at V and 5 bases at J, with 15 bases between. CDR3 sequence reads: CASSNPGLGETQYF. The CDR3 nucleotides are TGTGCCAGCAGTAACCCGGGCCTGGGGGAGACCCAGTACTTC.

V and J are TRBV27 and TRBJ2-7, with D possibly TRBD1 on 6 matching bases. The germline gives CDR1 MNHEY, CDR2 SMNVEV (reference sequence). The CDR3 loop spans 14 amino acids. The V and J ends lost 5 bases and 3 bases respectively, with 14 bases between them. The CDR3 nucleotides are TGTGCCAGCAGTCCCGGGACACCCATCTACGAGCAGTACTTC. This encodes CASSPGTPIYEQYF.

The CDR3 bases are TGCGCCAGCAGCTTGCGGACTAGCGACGAGCAGTACTTC. The encoded protein is CASSLRTSDEQYF. The rearrangement uses TRBV5-1 and TRBJ2-7; TRBD2 aligns across 9 bases. The ends lost 1 base at V and 5 bases at J; junction bases unmatched: 1. Germline V gene data show CDR1 as SGHRS and CDR2 as YFSETQ. This CDR3 has 13 residues.

This clone was detected once. The CDR3 loop is CSVRRALQETQYF. Here the CDR3 DNA reads TGCAGCGTTCGGCGGGCCCTCCAAGAGACCCAGTACTTC. The chain recombines TRBV29-1 with TRBJ2-5, with D maybe TRBD2 (5 bases). The CDR3 contains 13 residues. With 5 bases removed from V and 1 base from J, the gap between germline ends came to 11 bases. Germline values: CDR1 SQVTM, CDR2 ANQGSEA. Using reference TRBV29-1 and TRBJ2-5 for the parts outside the CDR3, the full variable domain is SAVISQKPSRDICQRGTSLTIQCQVDSQVTMMFWYRQQPGQSLTLIATANQGSEATYESGFVIDKFPISRPNLTFSTLTVSNMSPEDSSIYLCSVRRALQETQYFGPGTRLLVL.

In DNA, the CDR3 is TGTGCCAGCAGCCGCGATTCTGCCCGGGGGGGGTCCACAGATACGCAGTATTTT. This gives the protein CASSRDSARGGSTDTQYF. The genes are TRBV4-2 and TRBJ2-3; 8 bases line up with TRBD2. CDR1 and CDR2 (germline): LGHNA, YNFKEQ. This CDR3 has 18 amino acids. V dropped 4 bases and J dropped 2; count of bases not matched to a gene: 14.

The chain carries TRBV18 and TRBJ2-7; no firm D call. The CDR3 runs 14 residues. V gave up 3 bases and J gave up 5 bases, with 14 bases separating them. Germline values: CDR1 KGHSH, CDR2 LQKENI. Written as DNA, the CDR3 is TGTGCCAGCTCACCGCCGCTGGGGTCCCACGAGCAGTACTTC. Translating gives CASSPPLGSHEQYF.

In this sample, this clone turned up a few times. This rearrangement joins TRBV5-1 to TRBJ2-3; TRBD2 aligns across 13 bases. J lost 3 bases, V lost 4 bases, and 11 bases had no gene match. Germline CDR1 reads SGHRS; CDR2 reads YFSETQ. The CDR3 length is 18 residues. Written as DNA, the CDR3 is TGCGCCAGCAGCACGGGCTCACTAGCGGGGGGGCTGACAGATACGCAGTATTTT. This sequence encodes CASSTGSLAGGLTDTQYF.

V usage is TRBV10-3 and J usage is TRBJ2-1; 13 bases match TRBD2. The CDR3 extends over 16 amino acids. Germline lookup yields CDR1 ENHRY and CDR2 SYGVKD. V was pared by 10 bases and J by 5 bases, with 11 bases of the junction left unmatched. Written as DNA, the CDR3 is TGTGCCACCAACCCCACTAGCGGGGGGGGGCACAATGAGCAGTTCTTC. Its protein product is CATNPTSGGGHNEQFF.

This clone was detected a few times. The chain uses TRBV19 and TRBJ1-1, with 7 bases aligning to TRBD1. CDR1 LNHDA and CDR2 SQIVND come from the germline V gene (reference sequence). V gave up 0 bases and J gave up 5 bases; unmatched junction bases: 3. The CDR3 has 14 amino acids. The CDR3 bases are TGTGCCAGTAGTATAGACAGGGGGAGGACTGAAGCTTTCTTT. It encodes CASSIDRGRTEAFF.

This rearrangement joins TRBV28 to TRBJ1-1, with D perhaps TRBD1 (5 bases). V was cut by 6 bases and J by 4 bases, with 12 bases left in between. The length of the CDR3 is 13 residues. Germline CDR1 is MDHEN and CDR2 is SYDVKM. CDR3 bases: TGTGCCAGCAGCCGAGGGGTCGGCACTGAAGCTTTCTTT. Translated, it gives CASSRGVGTEAFF.

In this sample, this clone turned up a few times. The rearrangement joins TRBV19 to TRBJ1-5; D is possibly TRBD1 (6 bases). CDR1 and CDR2 from the germline V gene are LNHDA and SQIVND (reference sequence). Deletions cut 3 bases from V and 6 bases from J, with 15 bases between. The CDR3 has 15 amino acids. In DNA form, the CDR3 reads TGTGCCAGTAGTATCGGGCAGGGGAGGAGTCAGCCCCAGCATTTT. As protein: CASSIGQGRSQPQHF. The variable domain in full, completed from reference TRBV19 and TRBJ1-5, reads DGGITQSPKYLFRKEGQNVTLSCEQNLNHDAMYWYRQDPGQGLRLIYYSQIVNDFQKGDIAEGYSVSREKKESFPLTVTSAQKNPTAFYLCASSIGQGRSQPQHFGDGTRLSIL.

V usage is TRBV4-2 and J usage is TRBJ1-2, with D possibly being TRBD1 (5 bases). V lost 2 bases and J lost 13, with 17 bases in between. This CDR3 comprises 13 residues. Germline CDR1 and CDR2: LGHNA and YNFKEQ. The CDR3: CASSQPPSPGTTF. Here the CDR3 DNA reads TGTGCCAGCAGCCAACCTCCATCCCCCGGGACCACCTTC.

This clone turned up a few times. The chain employs TRBV18 and TRBJ2-1; 9 bases align to TRBD2. The CDR3 extends over 15 amino acids. J gave up 5 bases and V 2 bases, and 4 bases lay outside the gene matches. The V gene's germline CDR1 is KGHSH and CDR2 LQKENI. In DNA form, the CDR3 reads TGTGCCAGCTCACCAGGGGTAGCGGGGGACAATGAGCAGTTCTTC. Its translation is CASSPGVAGDNEQFF.

The V gene is TRBV5-4, the J gene TRBJ1-2, with no clear D. The CDR3 is 11 residues long. Germline values: CDR1 SGHNT, CDR2 YYREEE (reference sequence). The V and J ends lost 0 bases and 11 bases respectively, with 8 bases between them. The CDR3 DNA is TGTGCCAGCAGCTTGGGGTCGAGTTACACCTTC. Translated, it gives CASSLGSSYTF.

This clone came up a few times. The gene calls are TRBV27 and TRBJ2-7, with 7 bases matching TRBD2. CDR3 length: 13 residues. Germline CDR1 is MNHEY and CDR2 is SMNVEV (reference sequence). V lost 6 bases to trimming and J lost 4 bases; unmatched junction nucleotides: 6. The CDR3 loop is CASRWGGGYEQYF. The CDR3 region has the DNA TGTGCCAGCAGGTGGGGCGGGGGTTACGAGCAGTACTTC.

The chain joins TRBV5-1 to TRBJ1-1; 9 bases are a match to TRBD1. The germline V gene has CDR1 SGHRS and CDR2 YFSETQ. The ends lost 0 bases at V and 3 bases at J; junction bases unmatched: 3. The CDR3 is 15 residues long. CDR3 loop: CASSLEGQGYTEAFF. CDR3 in DNA: TGCGCCAGCAGCTTGGAGGGACAGGGATACACTGAAGCTTTCTTT.

CDR3 residues: CAISAHSANSPLHF. CDR3 bases: TGTGCCATCAGTGCCCACTCTGCAAATTCACCCCTCCACTTT. V and J are TRBV10-3 and TRBJ1-6; the D is unclear. CDR1 is ENHRY, CDR2 SYGVKD, per germline. The CDR3 length is 14 residues. V was trimmed by 4 bases and J by 7 bases, leaving 11 bases between them.